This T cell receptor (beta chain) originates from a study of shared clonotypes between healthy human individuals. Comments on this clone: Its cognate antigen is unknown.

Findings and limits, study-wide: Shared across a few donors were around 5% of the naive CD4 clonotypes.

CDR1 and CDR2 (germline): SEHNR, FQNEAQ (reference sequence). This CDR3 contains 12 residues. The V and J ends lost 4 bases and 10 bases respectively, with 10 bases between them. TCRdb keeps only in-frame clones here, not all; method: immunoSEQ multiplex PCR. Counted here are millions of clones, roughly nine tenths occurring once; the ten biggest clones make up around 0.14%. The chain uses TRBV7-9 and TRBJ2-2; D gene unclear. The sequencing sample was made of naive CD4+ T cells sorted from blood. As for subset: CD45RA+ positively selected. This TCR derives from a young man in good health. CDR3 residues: CASSSPWAELFF. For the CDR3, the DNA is TGTGCCAGCAGCTCCCCATGGGCGGAGCTGTTTTTT.